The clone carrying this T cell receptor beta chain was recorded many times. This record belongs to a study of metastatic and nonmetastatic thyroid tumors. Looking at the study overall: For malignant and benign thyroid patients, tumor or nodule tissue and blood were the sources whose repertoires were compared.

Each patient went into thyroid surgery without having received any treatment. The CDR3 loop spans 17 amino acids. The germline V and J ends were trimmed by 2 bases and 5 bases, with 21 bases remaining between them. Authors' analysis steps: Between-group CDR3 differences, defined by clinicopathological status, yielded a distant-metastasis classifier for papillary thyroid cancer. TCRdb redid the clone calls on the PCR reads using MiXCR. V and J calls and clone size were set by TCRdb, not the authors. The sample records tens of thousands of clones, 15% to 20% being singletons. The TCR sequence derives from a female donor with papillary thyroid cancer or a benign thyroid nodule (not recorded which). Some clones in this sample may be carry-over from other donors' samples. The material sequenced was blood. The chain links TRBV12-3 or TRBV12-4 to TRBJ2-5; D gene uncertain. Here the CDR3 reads CASSLPPGRYGWETQYF. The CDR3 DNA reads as TGTGCCAGCAGTTTACCACCTGGACGTTATGGATGGGAGACCCAGTACTTC.